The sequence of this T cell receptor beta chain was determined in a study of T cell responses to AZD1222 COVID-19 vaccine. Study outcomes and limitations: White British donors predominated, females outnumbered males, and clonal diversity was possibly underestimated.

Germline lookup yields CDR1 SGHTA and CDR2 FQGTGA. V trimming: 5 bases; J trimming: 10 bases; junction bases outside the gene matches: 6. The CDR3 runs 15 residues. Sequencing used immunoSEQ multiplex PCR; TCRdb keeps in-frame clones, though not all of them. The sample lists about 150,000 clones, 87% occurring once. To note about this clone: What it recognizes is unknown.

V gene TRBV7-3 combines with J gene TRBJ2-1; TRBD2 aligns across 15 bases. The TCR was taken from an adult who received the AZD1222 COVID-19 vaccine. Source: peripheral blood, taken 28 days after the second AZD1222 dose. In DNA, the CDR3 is TGTGCCAGCAGCCCTAGGACTAGCGGGAGGGGAGAGCAGTTCTTC. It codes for CASSPRTSGRGEQFF.